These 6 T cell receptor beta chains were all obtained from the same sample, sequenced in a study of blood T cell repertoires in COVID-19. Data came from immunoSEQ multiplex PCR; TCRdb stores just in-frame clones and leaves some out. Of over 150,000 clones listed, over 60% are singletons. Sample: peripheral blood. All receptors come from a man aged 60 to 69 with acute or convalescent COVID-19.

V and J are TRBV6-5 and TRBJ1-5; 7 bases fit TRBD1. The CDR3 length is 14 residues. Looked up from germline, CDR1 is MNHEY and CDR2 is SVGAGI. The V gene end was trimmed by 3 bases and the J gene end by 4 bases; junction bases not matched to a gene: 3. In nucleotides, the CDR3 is TGTGCCAGCAGTTATTCACAGGGGAATCAGCCCCAGCATTTT. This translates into CASSYSQGNQPQHF.

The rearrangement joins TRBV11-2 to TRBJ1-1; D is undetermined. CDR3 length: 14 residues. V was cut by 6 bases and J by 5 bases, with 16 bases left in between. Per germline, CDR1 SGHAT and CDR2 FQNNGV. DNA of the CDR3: TGTGCCAGCAGATCCCCCGGGCGAGGGACTGAAGCTTTCTTT. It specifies CASRSPGRGTEAFF.

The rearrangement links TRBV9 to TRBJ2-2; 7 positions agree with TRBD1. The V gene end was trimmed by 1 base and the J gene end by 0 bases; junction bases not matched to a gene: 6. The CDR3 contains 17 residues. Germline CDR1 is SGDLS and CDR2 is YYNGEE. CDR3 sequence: CASSVHVGGANTGELFF. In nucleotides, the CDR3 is TGTGCCAGCAGCGTACACGTAGGGGGCGCGAACACCGGGGAGCTGTTTTTT.

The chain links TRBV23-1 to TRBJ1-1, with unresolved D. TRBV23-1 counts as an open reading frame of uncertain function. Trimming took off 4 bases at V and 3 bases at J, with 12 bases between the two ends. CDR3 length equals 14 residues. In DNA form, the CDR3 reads TGCGCCAGCAGTCCTCCCCAGGTGCACACTGAAGCTTTCTTT. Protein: CASSPPQVHTEAFF.

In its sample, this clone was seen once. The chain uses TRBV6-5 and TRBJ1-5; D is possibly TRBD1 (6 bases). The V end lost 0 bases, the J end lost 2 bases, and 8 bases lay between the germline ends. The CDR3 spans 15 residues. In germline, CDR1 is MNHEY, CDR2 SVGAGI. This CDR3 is CASSYSSGGNQPQHF. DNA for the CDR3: TGTGCCAGCAGTTACTCGTCAGGGGGCAATCAGCCCCAGCATTTT.

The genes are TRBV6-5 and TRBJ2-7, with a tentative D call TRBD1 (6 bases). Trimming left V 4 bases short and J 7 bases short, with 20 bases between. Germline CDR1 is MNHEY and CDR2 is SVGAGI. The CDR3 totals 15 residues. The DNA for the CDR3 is TGTGCCAGCAGTTGGAGTTTCAGGGGCTCGGGTGAGCAGTACTTC. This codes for CASSWSFRGSGEQYF.